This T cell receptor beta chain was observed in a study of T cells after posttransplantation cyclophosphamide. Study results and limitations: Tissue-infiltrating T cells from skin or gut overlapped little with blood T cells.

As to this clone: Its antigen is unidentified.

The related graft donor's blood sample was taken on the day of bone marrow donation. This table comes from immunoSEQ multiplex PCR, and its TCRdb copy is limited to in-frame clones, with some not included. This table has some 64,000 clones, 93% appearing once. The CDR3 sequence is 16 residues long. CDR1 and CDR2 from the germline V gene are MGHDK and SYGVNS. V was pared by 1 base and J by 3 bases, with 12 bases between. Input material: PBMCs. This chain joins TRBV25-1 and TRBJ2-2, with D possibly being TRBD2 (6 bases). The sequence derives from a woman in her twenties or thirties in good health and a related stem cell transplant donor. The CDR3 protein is CASSEFGGRDTGELFF. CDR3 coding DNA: TGTGCCAGCAGTGAATTCGGGGGTCGGGACACCGGGGAGCTGTTTTTT.